A single TCR beta chain is shown here with its context. The record originates from a study of blood T cell repertoires in COVID-19. This CDR3 spans 17 amino acids. Between the trimmed V and J ends, which lost 4 bases and 9 bases, there was a span of 26 bases. CDR1 and CDR2 from the germline V gene are SGDLS and YYNGEE. Original processing methods: How many nucleated cells were present was estimated from reference gene primer amplification. The protocol was immunoSEQ multiplex PCR, while the TCRdb copy is restricted to in-frame clones and leaves out a portion. D and trimming were read from the DNA, whereas the V and J calls and clone size are those reported in that table. The sample carries under 250,000 clones, about 83% recorded once.

The J gene is TRBJ2-1, the V gene TRBV9; D is possibly TRBD1 (6 bases). This TCR was sampled from a woman aged 45-65 years with active or convalescent COVID-19. The sample consisted of peripheral blood. The CDR3 is CASSSRGGSAAFGEQFF. For the CDR3, the DNA is TGTGCCAGCAGCAGCCGTGGGGGCAGCGCTGCCTTTGGTGAGCAGTTCTTC. The full variable domain, with the rest looked up from reference TRBV9 and TRBJ2-1, is DSGVTQTPKHLITATGQRVTLRCSPRSGDLSVYWYQQSLDQGLQFLIQYYNGEERAKGNILERFSAQQFPDLHSELNLSSLELGDSALYFCASSSRGGSAAFGEQFFGPGTRLTVL.